This entry describes one T cell receptor (beta chain). Its antigen is unidentified. This entry belongs to a study of a mutant IDH1 vaccine in newly diagnosed glioma. Study summary: Radiotherapy alone preceded vaccination by 4-6 weeks; alternatively, vaccination started with temozolomide cycles. Sex distribution of treated patients was about 62% male and around 38% female; mean age was 40.4 years. Broader study findings: Among top peripheral T cell clonotypes, changes seemed unrelated to pseudoprogression.

Profiling relied on immunoSEQ multiplex PCR, and the TCRdb table lists in-frame clones only, not all of them. The sample records 70,000 to 90,000 clones, roughly 91% being singletons. This CDR3 contains 14 residues. CDR1 ENHRY and CDR2 SYGVKD come from the germline V gene. After removal of 6 bases from V and 7 bases from J, the junction contained 8 bases not matched to a gene. Time point in this sample: week 5, during vaccination. With topical imiquimod, each dose of the vaccine consisted of 300 ug of mutant IDH1 20-mer peptide. This sample comprised PBMCs, obtained from a glioma patient whose treatment included an IDH1 peptide vaccine. The chain carries TRBV10-3 and TRBJ2-1; 8 bases line up with TRBD2. This receptor was obtained from a woman between 45 and 65 years old with glioma. The CDR3 nucleotides read TGTGCCATCAGCTCCGGGACTAGTAGGAATGAGCAGTTCTTC. Translation: CAISSGTSRNEQFF.